This paragraph reports one T cell receptor (beta chain). Its antigen is still unknown. These data originate in a study of cytomegalovirus exposure and HLA in healthy donors. Study-wide context: The Caucasian-associated ancestry cluster contained 81% of the 300 to 450 genotyped donors. Findings and caveats of the study: Immune exposure data for these donors was limited to CMV serostatus.

The PCR was carried out with 60 Vbeta primers and 13 Jbeta primers. Produced via immunoSEQ multiplex PCR; TCRdb's table is partial and in-frame only. This sample carries roughly 140,000 clones, roughly 75% of them seen once, and the ten largest clones take approximately 6.2%. Specimen: PBMCs. The receptor comes from a man between 35 and 55 years old in good health and CMV-seropositive.

CDR3 region: CASRTDRGEQYF. CDR3 sequence (DNA): TGTGCCAGCAGGACGGACAGGGGCGAGCAGTACTTC. The chain has TRBV2 and TRBJ2-7; 9 bases are a match to TRBD1. This CDR3 is built from 12 residues. Trimming cost V 6 bases and J 6 bases; bases outside gene matches: 3. Germline V gene data show CDR1 as SNHLY and CDR2 as FYNNEI.